Below, 10 T cell receptor beta chains from the same sample are listed, as sequenced in a study of blood T cells in healthy people across ages. The second PCR ran roughly 7 to 11 cycles with a sample-barcoded 5' primer and J-beta primers. TCRdb re-called the 5' RACE reads through MiXCR, storing one row per CDR3 protein. The sample contains about 770,000 distinct CDR3 sequences, about 42% of which appear only once. Sequenced: blood. The receptors shown here come from a man aged 55-75 years in good health.

For this clonotype: Since a much larger clone is just one base distant, this may be a read error. This chain connects TRBV4-3 to TRBJ1-2; weak D call: TRBD1 (5 bases). V was cut by 0 bases and J by 0 bases, with 8 bases left in between. Germline V gene lookup returns CDR1 LGHNA and CDR2 YSLEER. The CDR3 contains 15 residues. CDR3 sequence: CASSQDMDTNYGYTF. CDR3 DNA: TGCGCCAGCAGCCAAGACATGGACACTAACTATGGCTACACCTTC.

The rearrangement joins TRBV7-6 to TRBJ2-7, with D unclear. The better agreement between TRBJ2-5 and the DNA end casts doubt on the J call. CDR1 and CDR2 (germline): SGHVS, FNYEAQ. The CDR3 spans 14 residues. This CDR3 is CASSLGPAWETQYF. CDR3 nucleotides: TGTGCCAGCAGCTTAGGTCCAGCCTGGGAGACCCAGTACTTC.

This clonotype has at least ten counts. The chain uses TRBV10-3 and TRBJ2-4; 8 nucleotides match TRBD2. The length of the CDR3 is 14 residues. V was pared by 3 bases and J by 7 bases, with 5 bases of the junction left unmatched. Looked up from germline, CDR1 is ENHRY and CDR2 is SYGVKD. CDR3 bases: TGTGCCATCAGTGACGGGTCGGGGGGGAACATTCAGTACTTC. This codes for CAISDGSGGNIQYF.

About this clonotype: An end of the junction differs from the germline gene, which may be a read error. The gene calls are TRBV7-2 and TRBJ2-4; no firm D call. Germline CDR1 reads SGHTA; CDR2 reads FQGNSA. This CDR3 contains 18 residues. CDR3 sequence (DNA): TGTGCCAGCAGCTTAGAGCTAGACCGATCCATAGCCAAAAACATTCAGTATTTC. Translation gives CASSLELDRSIAKNIQYF.

This clonotype was seen a handful of times. The chain has TRBV12-3 or TRBV12-4 and TRBJ1-1, with D unclear. This CDR3 comprises 11 residues. V was shortened by 7 bases and J by 0 bases, with 3 bases between the two germline ends. The CDR3 protein is CASILNTEAFF. As DNA, the CDR3 is TGTGCCAGCATACTGAACACTGAAGCTTTCTTT.

This clonotype was detected only a few times. V usage is TRBV12-3 or TRBV12-4 and J usage is TRBJ2-2, with D perhaps TRBD1 or TRBD2 (5 bases each). The CDR3 is 15 residues long. Trimming removed 0 bases from V and 0 bases from J, with 5 bases in between. Here the CDR3 DNA reads TGTGCCAGCAGTTTAGCGGGGGCGAACACCGGGGAGCTGTTTTTT. Translation: CASSLAGANTGELFF.

The V gene is TRBV6-2 or TRBV6-3, the J gene TRBJ2-7; 7 bases fit TRBD1. The CDR3 has 16 amino acids. CDR1 is MNHEY, CDR2 SVGEGT, per germline. J gave up 0 bases and V 6 bases, and 11 bases lay outside the gene matches. The CDR3: CASSPRQGRSSYEQYF. CDR3 bases: TGTGCCAGCAGCCCCCGACAGGGAAGGAGCTCCTACGAGCAGTACTTC.

The gene calls are TRBV5-1 and TRBJ2-3; D gene ambiguous. Germline V CDR1 and CDR2: SGHRS, YFSETQ. The CDR3 is 15 amino acids. V lost 1 base, J lost 0 bases, and 9 bases lay in between. DNA for the CDR3: TGCGCCAGCAGCTTGTTAGGCCTTAGCACAGATACGCAGTATTTT. It yields the protein CASSLLGLSTDTQYF.

V and J are TRBV15 and TRBJ2-2; D gene uncertain. The CDR3 has 15 residues. The germline gives CDR1 LNHNV, CDR2 YYDKDF (reference sequence). Trimming shortened V by 0 bases and J by 3 bases, and 8 bases separated the two germline ends. This CDR3 reads CATSRDRVHTGELFF. The CDR3 DNA is TGTGCCACCAGCAGAGATAGGGTACACACCGGGGAGCTGTTTTTT.

The genes are TRBV6-5 and TRBJ1-6, with D perhaps matching TRBD1 (5 bases). The CDR3 totals 16 residues. Deletions cut 7 bases from V and 6 bases from J, with 19 bases between. Germline values: CDR1 MNHEY, CDR2 SVGAGI. The CDR3 spells CASTTGTLYSNSPLHF. CDR3 coding DNA: TGTGCCAGCACCACCGGGACTCTCTACTCTAATTCACCCCTCCACTTT.